This TCR beta chain was identified during a study of blood T cell repertoires in COVID-19 (dated by TCRdb to about 2020). As for the study more broadly: Collaborator samples came from the United States, Italy and Spain and covered acute and convalescent phases of COVID-19. Samples were obtained from the ongoing ImmuneRACE study (first 160 participants) and from 1,254 subjects provided by 6 global collaborators. Deeply sampled blood TCRbeta repertoires from subjects exposed to, actively infected with, or recovered from COVID-19 were included in the dataset. The material from the prospective study consisted of cDNA or gDNA derived from T cells, B-cell-depleted T cells, or PBMCs. Where available, HLA class I and class II types were taken from metadata supplied by the sample provider and were not determined by assay-based typing. The repertoires were released in a freely available public database intended as a resource for research on the immune response to SARS-CoV-2. A de-identified subject ID, COVID-19 status, age in years and sex were almost always included in the sample metadata. General conclusions and limits of the study: How much clinical and demographic metadata was included differed by source and by participant, and the metadata was provided uncurated.

In the prospective study, participants were about 18 to 100 years old, resided in approximately 25 geographic areas of the United States, and were enrolled through a virtual design. In the prospective study, participants were assigned to cohorts based on the clinical history participants reported in a screening survey and a study questionnaire. ImmuneRACE Cohort 3 recovered participants were defined by two consecutive negative NP/OP PCR tests, healthcare professional clearance, or symptom resolution. Each participant in the prospective study had whole blood, serum and a nasopharyngeal or oropharyngeal swab collected by mobile phlebotomists. Participants in the prospective study had the option to provide additional blood draws and questionnaires over a roughly 2-month period. Before DNA extraction, prospective study blood samples were shipped either frozen or at room temperature. On this clone: Its antigen remains unidentified. No qualities accompany the bases; no much larger clone lies one base away.

TCRbeta CDR3 regions were amplified from genomic DNA by means of the immunoSEQ Assay, a bias-controlled multiplex PCR. The authors' pipeline ran thus. The number of nucleated cells in each sample was estimated from the amplification of reference gene primers within the assay. To quantify the absolute abundance of each unique TCRbeta CDR3 rearrangement, sequence reads were collapsed and filtered. For each sample, productive Simpson clonality was calculated by taking the square root of Simpson's diversity index across productive rearrangements. This immuneACCESS table, as held by TCRdb, lists in-frame sequences with V and J called but not all clones. Of the missing ones, under half trace to an unresolved V gene in checked studies; the others have no known cause. V and J calls and clone size are as listed in that table; D and trimming were resolved from the DNA. Within this sample are around 290,000 clones, with about nine tenths of them counted one time only. 1.5% to 2% of the sample rests with the top ten.

Relative to germline, V is 1 base shorter and J is 10 bases shorter, with 10 bases between their ends. Counted from cysteine to phenylalanine, this CDR3 has 13 amino acids. Just the 39-base CDR3 DNA is kept, in frame starting at base 1. From a lookup of the germline V gene (reference sequence), CDR1 and CDR2 are SEHNR and FQNEAQ. The rearranged segments are TRBV7-9 and TRBJ2-2; there is no confident call for the D gene. This clonotype was sampled from a woman between 40 and 55 years old who had recovered from COVID-19. Material for sequencing was PBMCs or T cells enriched from blood (not recorded which). The nucleotide sequence reads TGTGCCAGCAGCTTAGGAGGAGTGCAGGAGCTGTTTTTT. The translation is CASSLGGVQELFF.